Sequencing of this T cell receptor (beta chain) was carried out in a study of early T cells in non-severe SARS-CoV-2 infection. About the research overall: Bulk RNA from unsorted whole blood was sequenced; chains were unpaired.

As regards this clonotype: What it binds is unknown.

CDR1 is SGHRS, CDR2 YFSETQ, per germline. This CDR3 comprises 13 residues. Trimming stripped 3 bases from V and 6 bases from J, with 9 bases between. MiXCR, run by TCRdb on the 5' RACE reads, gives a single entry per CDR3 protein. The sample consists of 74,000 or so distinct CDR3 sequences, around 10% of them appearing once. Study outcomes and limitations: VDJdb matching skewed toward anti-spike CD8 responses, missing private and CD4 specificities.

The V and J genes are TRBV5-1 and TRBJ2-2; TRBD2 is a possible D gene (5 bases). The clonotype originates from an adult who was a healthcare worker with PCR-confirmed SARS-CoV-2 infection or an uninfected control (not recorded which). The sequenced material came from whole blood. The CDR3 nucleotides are TGCGCCAGCAGCTCTACCGGGGCCGGGGAGCTGTTTTTT. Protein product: CASSSTGAGELFF.